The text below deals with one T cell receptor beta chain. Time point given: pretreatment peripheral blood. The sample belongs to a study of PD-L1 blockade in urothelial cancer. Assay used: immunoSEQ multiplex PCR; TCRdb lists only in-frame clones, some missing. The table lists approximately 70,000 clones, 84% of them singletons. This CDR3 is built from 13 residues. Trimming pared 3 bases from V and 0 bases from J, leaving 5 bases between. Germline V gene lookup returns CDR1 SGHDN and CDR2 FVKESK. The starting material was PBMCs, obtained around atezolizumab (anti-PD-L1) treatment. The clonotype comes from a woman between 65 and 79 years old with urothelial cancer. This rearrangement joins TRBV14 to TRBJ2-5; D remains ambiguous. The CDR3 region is CASSQGYQETQYF. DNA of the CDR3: TGTGCCAGCAGCCAGGGCTACCAAGAGACCCAGTACTTC.